This TCR beta chain was sequenced during a study of cytomegalovirus exposure and HLA in healthy donors. Use of 60 Vbeta and 13 Jbeta primers characterized the PCR. Repertoires were generated with immunoSEQ multiplex PCR, while TCRdb's copy carries only in-frame clones and drops some. The table lists 95,000 to 100,000 clones, around 85% of them singletons, with 3% to 5% in the top ten. The CDR3 runs to 14 residues. Trimming at V came to 4 bases and at J to 1 base, leaving 3 bases not matched to a gene. CDR1 is MRHNA and CDR2 is SNTAGT in the germline V gene. Sequenced: PBMCs. The V call is TRBV6-4, the J call TRBJ1-1; 7 bases align to TRBD1. The clonotype comes from a man aged 30-40 years in good health and CMV-seronegative. The DNA of the CDR3 is TGTGCCAGCAGTGGCAGGGGGTGGAACACTGAAGCTTTCTTT. Its protein product is CASSGRGWNTEAFF.